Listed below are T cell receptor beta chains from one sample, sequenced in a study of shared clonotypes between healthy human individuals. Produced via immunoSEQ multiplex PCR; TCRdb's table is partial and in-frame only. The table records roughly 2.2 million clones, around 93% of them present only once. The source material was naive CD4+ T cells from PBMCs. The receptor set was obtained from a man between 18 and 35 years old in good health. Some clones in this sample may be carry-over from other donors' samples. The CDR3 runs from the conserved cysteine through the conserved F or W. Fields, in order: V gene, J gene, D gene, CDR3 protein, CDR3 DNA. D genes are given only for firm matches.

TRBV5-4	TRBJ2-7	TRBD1	CASSRPGQSREQYF	TGTGCCAGCAGCAGACCGGGACAGTCTCGGGAGCAGTACTTC
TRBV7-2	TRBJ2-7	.	CASSQQLTAGKSSYEQYF	TGTGCCAGCAGCCAGCAGCTGACGGCAGGGAAAAGCTCCTACGAGCAGTACTTC
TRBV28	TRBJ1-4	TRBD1	CASSLVPGQGTHNEKLFF	TGTGCCAGCAGTTTGGTCCCGGGACAGGGGACCCACAATGAAAAACTGTTTTTT
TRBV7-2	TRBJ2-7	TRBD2	CASSLGGSALEQYF	TGTGCCAGCAGCTTAGGCGGGAGTGCCCTCGAGCAGTACTTC
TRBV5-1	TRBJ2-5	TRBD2	CASSWTSGITETQYF	TGCGCCAGCAGCTGGACTAGCGGGATAACGGAGACCCAGTACTTC
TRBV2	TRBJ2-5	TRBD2	CASSVKRERLEETQYF	TGTGCCAGCAGTGTAAAGCGGGAGAGATTGGAAGAGACCCAGTACTTC
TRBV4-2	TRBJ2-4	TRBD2	CASSPASGTPLAKNIQYF	TGTGCCAGCAGCCCAGCTAGCGGGACCCCTCTAGCCAAAAACATTCAGTACTTC
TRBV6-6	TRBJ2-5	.	CASGTSTGRGETQYF	TGTGCCAGCGGAACCTCGACAGGGCGGGGAGAGACCCAGTACTTC
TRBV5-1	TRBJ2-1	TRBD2	CASSLGVTSGNEQFF	TGCGCCAGCAGCTTGGGTGTGACTAGCGGCAATGAGCAGTTCTTC
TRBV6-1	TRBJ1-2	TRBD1	CASKRWGTGDGYTF	TGTGCCAGCAAACGTTGGGGGACAGGGGATGGCTACACCTTC
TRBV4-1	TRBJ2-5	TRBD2	CASSQVGLAGVRETQYF	TGCGCCAGCAGCCAAGTGGGACTAGCGGGAGTCCGAGAGACCCAGTACTTC
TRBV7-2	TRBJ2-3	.	CASRFRSSTDTQYF	TGTGCCAGCCGCTTTCGGTCTAGCACAGATACGCAGTATTTT
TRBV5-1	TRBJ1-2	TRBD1	CASSIRPGQGSGYTF	TGCGCCAGCAGCATCCGCCCGGGACAGGGTAGTGGCTACACCTTC
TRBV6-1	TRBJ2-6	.	CASSDLGAIHSGANVLTF	TGTGCCAGCAGTGATTTAGGCGCCATTCACTCTGGGGCCAACGTCCTGACTTTC
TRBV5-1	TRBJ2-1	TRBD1	CASSYGQGDNEQFF	TGCGCCAGCAGCTACGGACAGGGGGACAATGAGCAGTTCTTC
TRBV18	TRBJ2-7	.	CASSPVVVHEQYF	TGTGCCAGCTCACCCGTAGTAGTGCACGAGCAGTACTTC
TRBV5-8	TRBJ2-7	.	CASSLAAGLSYEQYF	TGTGCCAGCAGCTTGGCAGCAGGCCTCTCCTACGAGCAGTACTTC
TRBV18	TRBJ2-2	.	CASSPPAQGLNTGELFF	TGTGCCAGCTCACCACCTGCCCAGGGCTTGAACACCGGGGAGCTGTTTTTT
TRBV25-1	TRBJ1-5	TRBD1	CASKGQGLLQPQHF	TGTGCCAGCAAGGGACAGGGGCTGCTTCAGCCCCAGCATTTT
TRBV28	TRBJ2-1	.	CASSSPFEQFF	TGTGCCAGCAGCTCCCCCTTCGAGCAGTTCTTC
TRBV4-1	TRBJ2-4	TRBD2	CASSQVLAGIAKNIQYF	TGCGCCAGCAGCCAAGTGCTAGCGGGTATAGCCAAAAACATTCAGTACTTC
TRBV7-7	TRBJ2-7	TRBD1	CASSSSRDRTYEQYF	TGTGCCAGCAGCAGCTCCCGGGACAGAACCTACGAGCAGTACTTC